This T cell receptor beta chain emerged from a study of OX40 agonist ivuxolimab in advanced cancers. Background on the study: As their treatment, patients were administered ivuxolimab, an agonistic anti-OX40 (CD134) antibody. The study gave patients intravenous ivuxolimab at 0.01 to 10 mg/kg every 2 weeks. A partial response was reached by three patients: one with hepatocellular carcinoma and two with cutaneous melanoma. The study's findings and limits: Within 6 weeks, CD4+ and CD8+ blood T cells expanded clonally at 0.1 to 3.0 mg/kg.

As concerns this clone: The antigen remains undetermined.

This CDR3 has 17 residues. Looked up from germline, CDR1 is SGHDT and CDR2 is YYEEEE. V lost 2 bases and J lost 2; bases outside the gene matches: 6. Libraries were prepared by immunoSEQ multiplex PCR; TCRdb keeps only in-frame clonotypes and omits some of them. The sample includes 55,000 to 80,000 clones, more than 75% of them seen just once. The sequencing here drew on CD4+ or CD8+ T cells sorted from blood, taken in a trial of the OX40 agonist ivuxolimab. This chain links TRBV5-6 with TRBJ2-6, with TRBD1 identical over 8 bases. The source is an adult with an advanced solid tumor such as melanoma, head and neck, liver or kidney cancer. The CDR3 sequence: CASSFWTGSAGANVLTF. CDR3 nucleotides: TGTGCCAGCAGCTTTTGGACAGGGAGCGCTGGGGCCAACGTCCTGACTTTC.